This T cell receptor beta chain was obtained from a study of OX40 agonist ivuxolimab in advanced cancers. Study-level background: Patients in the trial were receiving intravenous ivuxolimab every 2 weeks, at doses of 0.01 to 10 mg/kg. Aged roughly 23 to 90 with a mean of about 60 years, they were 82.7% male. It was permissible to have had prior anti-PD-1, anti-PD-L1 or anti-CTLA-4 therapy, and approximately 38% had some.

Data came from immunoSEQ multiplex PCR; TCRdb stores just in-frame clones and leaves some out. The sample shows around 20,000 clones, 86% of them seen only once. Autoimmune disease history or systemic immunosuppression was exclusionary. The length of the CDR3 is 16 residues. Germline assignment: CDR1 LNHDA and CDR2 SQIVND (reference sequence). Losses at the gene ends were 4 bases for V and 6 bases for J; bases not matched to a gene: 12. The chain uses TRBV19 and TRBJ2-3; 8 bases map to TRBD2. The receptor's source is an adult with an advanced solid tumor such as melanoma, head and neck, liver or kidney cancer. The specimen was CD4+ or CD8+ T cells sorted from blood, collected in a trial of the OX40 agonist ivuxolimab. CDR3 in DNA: TGTGCCAGTAGTACAACTCCCGGGACTAGTCGGGATACGCAGTATTTT. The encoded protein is CASSTTPGTSRDTQYF.